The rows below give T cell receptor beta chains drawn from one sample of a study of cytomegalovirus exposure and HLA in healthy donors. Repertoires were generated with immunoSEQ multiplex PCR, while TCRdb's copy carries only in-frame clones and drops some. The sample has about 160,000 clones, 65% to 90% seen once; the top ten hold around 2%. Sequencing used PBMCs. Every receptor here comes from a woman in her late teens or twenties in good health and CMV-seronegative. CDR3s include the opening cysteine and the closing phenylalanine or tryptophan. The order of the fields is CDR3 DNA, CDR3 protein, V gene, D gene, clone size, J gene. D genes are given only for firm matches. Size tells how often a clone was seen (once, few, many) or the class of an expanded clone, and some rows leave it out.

CDR3nt: TGCGCCAGCAGCTTTGAGGGGACTACCAGAAAAGAGCAGTACTTC
CDR3aa: CASSFEGTTRKEQYF
v_gene: TRBV5-1
d_gene: TRBD2
abundance: .
j_gene: TRBJ2-7

CDR3nt: TGTGCCAGCAGTTTATCCCTGGGACAGTACACTGAAGCTTTCTTT
CDR3aa: CASSLSLGQYTEAFF
v_gene: TRBV27
d_gene: TRBD1
abundance: .
j_gene: TRBJ1-1

CDR3nt: TGTGCCAGCAGTGAACTACCTAGCGGGGGCGAGCAGTACTTC
CDR3aa: CASSELPSGGEQYF
v_gene: TRBV6-1
d_gene: TRBD2
abundance: .
j_gene: TRBJ2-7

CDR3nt: TGTGCCAGCAGCTTATCGGGCAGGGTCAACGAGCAGTACTTC
CDR3aa: CASSLSGRVNEQYF
v_gene: TRBV7-9
d_gene: .
abundance: few
j_gene: TRBJ2-7

CDR3nt: TGTGCCAGCAGCCCGAGAGGGGGTAAATACGAGCAGTACTTC
CDR3aa: CASSPRGGKYEQYF
v_gene: TRBV7-9
d_gene: .
abundance: .
j_gene: TRBJ2-7

CDR3nt: TGTGCCAGCAGCCCACGGACAGGGCCTGCGAACACCGGGGAGCTGTTTTTT
CDR3aa: CASSPRTGPANTGELFF
v_gene: TRBV7-6
d_gene: TRBD1
abundance: many
j_gene: TRBJ2-2

CDR3nt: TGTGCCAGCAGCTTAGCCCCAGGGGGCTCCAATGAGCAGTTCTTC
CDR3aa: CASSLAPGGSNEQFF
v_gene: TRBV7-3
d_gene: TRBD1
abundance: .
j_gene: TRBJ2-1

CDR3nt: TGTGCCAGTAGTGTCCGGGACAGGGGGTACTCTGGGGCCAACGTCCTGACTTTC
CDR3aa: CASSVRDRGYSGANVLTF
v_gene: TRBV19
d_gene: TRBD1
abundance: .
j_gene: TRBJ2-6

CDR3nt: TGCGCCAGCAGCTTGGAGCCGAATGGGGCCAACGTCCTGACTTTC
CDR3aa: CASSLEPNGANVLTF
v_gene: TRBV5-1
d_gene: .
abundance: .
j_gene: TRBJ2-6

CDR3nt: TGTGCCAGCAGCTTAAGGCCGACTGGTCCGCAAGAGACCCAGTACTTC
CDR3aa: CASSLRPTGPQETQYF
v_gene: TRBV5-6
d_gene: .
abundance: once
j_gene: TRBJ2-5

CDR3nt: TGTGCCAGTAGTATAGACTTGAGGGGATGGGGACAGGACACTGAAGCTTTCTTT
CDR3aa: CASSIDLRGWGQDTEAFF
v_gene: TRBV19
d_gene: TRBD1
abundance: .
j_gene: TRBJ1-1

CDR3nt: TGTGCCAGCAGTTACGGGACAGGGACTGGCTACACCTTC
CDR3aa: CASSYGTGTGYTF
v_gene: TRBV6-5
d_gene: TRBD1
abundance: few
j_gene: TRBJ1-2

CDR3nt: TGTGCCAGCAGCAATGGAGTGCCTAATGAAAAACTGTTTTTT
CDR3aa: CASSNGVPNEKLFF
v_gene: TRBV28
d_gene: .
abundance: .
j_gene: TRBJ1-4

CDR3nt: TGTGCCAGCAGGGCAAAAGATACAGGGGCCCGTCACTATGGCTACACCTTC
CDR3aa: CASRAKDTGARHYGYTF
v_gene: TRBV2
d_gene: TRBD1
abundance: .
j_gene: TRBJ1-2

CDR3nt: TGTGCCAGCTCTCCCTGGTCCAGCGGGCTTGACAATGAGCAGTTCTTC
CDR3aa: CASSPWSSGLDNEQFF
v_gene: TRBV18
d_gene: .
abundance: .
j_gene: TRBJ2-1

CDR3nt: TGTGCCAGCTCACCACAGCAGGGGGCCACAGATACGCAGTATTTT
CDR3aa: CASSPQQGATDTQYF
v_gene: TRBV18
d_gene: TRBD1
abundance: .
j_gene: TRBJ2-3

CDR3nt: TGTGCCAGCAGCTCAGGGACTATAGAAGATACGCAGTATTTT
CDR3aa: CASSSGTIEDTQYF
v_gene: TRBV7-3
d_gene: TRBD2
abundance: .
j_gene: TRBJ2-3

CDR3nt: TGTGCCAGCAGTCGCTCAGCTCCCGGGGGCAATGAGCAGTTCTTC
CDR3aa: CASSRSAPGGNEQFF
v_gene: TRBV6-5
d_gene: .
abundance: .
j_gene: TRBJ2-1

CDR3nt: TGCAGCGTTGAGACCGGAGAGACAGATACGCAGTATTTT
CDR3aa: CSVETGETDTQYF
v_gene: TRBV29-1
d_gene: .
abundance: .
j_gene: TRBJ2-3

CDR3nt: TGTGCCAGCAGCAGCGGTGAAAAACTGTTTTTT
CDR3aa: CASSSGEKLFF
v_gene: TRBV6-5
d_gene: .
abundance: .
j_gene: TRBJ1-4

CDR3nt: TGCGCCAGCGGGTGGAGCGGAAATCAGCCCCAGCATTTT
CDR3aa: CASGWSGNQPQHF
v_gene: TRBV5-1
d_gene: .
abundance: .
j_gene: TRBJ1-5

CDR3nt: TGTGCCAGCAGCTCCTCGTCCCGACACTACGAGCAGTACTTC
CDR3aa: CASSSSSRHYEQYF
v_gene: TRBV7-9
d_gene: .
abundance: .
j_gene: TRBJ2-7

CDR3nt: TGTGCCAGCAGCGTAGTGGAGGGAGGGAAAGAGACCCAGTACTTC
CDR3aa: CASSVVEGGKETQYF
v_gene: TRBV9
d_gene: TRBD2
abundance: .
j_gene: TRBJ2-5

CDR3nt: TGCGCCAGCAGCTTCTGGACAGGGTATGGAGGACCCTACAATGAGCAGTTCTTC
CDR3aa: CASSFWTGYGGPYNEQFF
v_gene: TRBV5-1
d_gene: TRBD1
abundance: .
j_gene: TRBJ2-1

CDR3nt: TGTGCCAGCAGCTTTTCCAGCTCTGGAAACACCATATATTTT
CDR3aa: CASSFSSSGNTIYF
v_gene: TRBV7-8
d_gene: .
abundance: .
j_gene: TRBJ1-3

CDR3nt: TGTGCCAGCAGCGAAACCGGGACACCGAACACTGAAGCTTTCTTT
CDR3aa: CASSETGTPNTEAFF
v_gene: TRBV9
d_gene: .
abundance: .
j_gene: TRBJ1-1

CDR3nt: TGCGCCAGCAGTGAGGGGGCCACCGGGGAGCTGTTTTTT
CDR3aa: CASSEGATGELFF
v_gene: TRBV10-2
d_gene: .
abundance: .
j_gene: TRBJ2-2

CDR3nt: TGTGCCAGCAGTTTAAGTGGGACAGGGGGATACGAGCAGTACTTC
CDR3aa: CASSLSGTGGYEQYF
v_gene: TRBV27
d_gene: TRBD1
abundance: .
j_gene: TRBJ2-7

CDR3nt: TGCGCCAGCAGCCAAGCGGGGGGGCCGCATACGCAGTATTTT
CDR3aa: CASSQAGGPHTQYF
v_gene: TRBV4-1
d_gene: TRBD2
abundance: .
j_gene: TRBJ2-3

CDR3nt: TGTGCCAGCTTACAGGGGCCTGGCTACACCTTC
CDR3aa: CASLQGPGYTF
v_gene: TRBV7-2
d_gene: TRBD1
abundance: few
j_gene: TRBJ1-2

CDR3nt: TGTGCCAGCAGTGACCAACAGACAGAGCAGTACTTC
CDR3aa: CASSDQQTEQYF
v_gene: TRBV2
d_gene: .
abundance: .
j_gene: TRBJ2-7

CDR3nt: TGTGCCAGCAGCTTAGTAGTACAGACTAGCAATCAGCCCCAGCATTTT
CDR3aa: CASSLVVQTSNQPQHF
v_gene: TRBV7-2
d_gene: .
abundance: once
j_gene: TRBJ1-5

CDR3nt: TGTGCCAGTAGTAGAGCAGGGAACCCTGAAGCTTTCTTT
CDR3aa: CASSRAGNPEAFF
v_gene: TRBV19
d_gene: .
abundance: .
j_gene: TRBJ1-1

CDR3nt: TGTGCCAGCAGTCCCCGGACAGGGATGAACACTGAAGCTTTCTTT
CDR3aa: CASSPRTGMNTEAFF
v_gene: TRBV6-1
d_gene: TRBD1
abundance: .
j_gene: TRBJ1-1

CDR3nt: TGTGCCAGCAGTTTAGACAGGGGGAACACCATATATTTT
CDR3aa: CASSLDRGNTIYF
v_gene: TRBV27
d_gene: TRBD1
abundance: .
j_gene: TRBJ1-3

CDR3nt: TGCGCCAGCAGCCGACTTTTAGCGGGAGAGGAGACCCAGTACTTC
CDR3aa: CASSRLLAGEETQYF
v_gene: TRBV4-3
d_gene: TRBD2
abundance: once
j_gene: TRBJ2-5

CDR3nt: TGCGCCAGCAGCCAAGAGGAGCGTAGTGGGCCCCAGCATTTT
CDR3aa: CASSQEERSGPQHF
v_gene: TRBV4-1
d_gene: .
abundance: once
j_gene: TRBJ1-5

CDR3nt: TGTGCCATCAGTGACCCCCTCCTAGGGAGCGGGGGGCTCAATGAGCAGTTCTTC
CDR3aa: CAISDPLLGSGGLNEQFF
v_gene: TRBV10-3
d_gene: TRBD2
abundance: .
j_gene: TRBJ2-1

CDR3nt: TGTGCCAGCAGTTTATCCCGGACAGGGACGGGTTCCTATAATTCACCCCTCCACTTT
CDR3aa: CASSLSRTGTGSYNSPLHF
v_gene: TRBV27
d_gene: TRBD1
abundance: once
j_gene: TRBJ1-6

CDR3nt: TGTGCCAGTGCGGACAGGGGACTATACGAGCAGTACTTC
CDR3aa: CASADRGLYEQYF
v_gene: TRBV19
d_gene: TRBD1
abundance: few
j_gene: TRBJ2-7

CDR3nt: TGCAGCGTTATGAACTCGGACAGGATCTATGGCTACACCTTC
CDR3aa: CSVMNSDRIYGYTF
v_gene: TRBV29-1
d_gene: TRBD1
abundance: .
j_gene: TRBJ1-2

CDR3nt: TGTGCCAGCAGCTTATTTGCAGGGGGGAATTCACCCCTCCACTTT
CDR3aa: CASSLFAGGNSPLHF
v_gene: TRBV7-2
d_gene: TRBD1
abundance: .
j_gene: TRBJ1-6

CDR3nt: TGTGCCAGCAGTTACGTGGACGGGAGAGGCTATGGCTACACCTTC
CDR3aa: CASSYVDGRGYGYTF
v_gene: TRBV6-5
d_gene: .
abundance: .
j_gene: TRBJ1-2

CDR3nt: TGTGCCAGCAGACCAATACAGGGGTATGGCTACACCTTC
CDR3aa: CASRPIQGYGYTF
v_gene: TRBV6-1
d_gene: TRBD1
abundance: .
j_gene: TRBJ1-2

CDR3nt: TGTGCCAGCAGTTTGGTTAGGGGAACTGAAGCTTTCTTT
CDR3aa: CASSLVRGTEAFF
v_gene: TRBV27
d_gene: .
abundance: .
j_gene: TRBJ1-1

CDR3nt: TGCGCCAGCAGTCTTGGACACCTCCCGAATACGCAGTATTTT
CDR3aa: CASSLGHLPNTQYF
v_gene: TRBV10-2
d_gene: .
abundance: .
j_gene: TRBJ2-3

CDR3nt: TGTGCCAGCAGCTATAGGACTAGCGGGATGTTCACAGATACGCAGTATTTT
CDR3aa: CASSYRTSGMFTDTQYF
v_gene: TRBV5-6
d_gene: TRBD2
abundance: .
j_gene: TRBJ2-3

CDR3nt: TGTGCCACTAGCCCCGGAGGGTACACAGATACGCAGTATTTT
CDR3aa: CATSPGGYTDTQYF
v_gene: TRBV9
d_gene: .
abundance: .
j_gene: TRBJ2-3

CDR3nt: TGTGCCAGCAGCCTCTATAGCGGGGTTAGAGAGACCCAGTACTTC
CDR3aa: CASSLYSGVRETQYF
v_gene: TRBV6-5
d_gene: TRBD2
abundance: .
j_gene: TRBJ2-5

CDR3nt: TGTGCCAGCAGCCCCCCAGACCTAACGGGACAGGGTGGCGGCTACACCTTC
CDR3aa: CASSPPDLTGQGGGYTF
v_gene: TRBV7-9
d_gene: TRBD1
abundance: .
j_gene: TRBJ1-2